Listed here are 31 T cell receptor beta chains from one sample, sequenced in a study of shared clonotypes between healthy human individuals. Repertoires were generated with immunoSEQ multiplex PCR, while TCRdb's copy carries only in-frame clones and drops some. Among more than 2,000,000 clones listed, 90% to 95% were seen once. Sequencing input: naive CD4+ T cells sorted from blood. Specified subset: CD45RA+ positively selected. The receptor set was obtained from a man between 18 and 35 years old in good health.

The rearrangement uses TRBV7-9 and TRBJ2-1; D remains ambiguous. Germline V lookup: CDR1 SEHNR, CDR2 FQNEAQ (reference sequence). The CDR3 has 15 amino acids. Trimming shortened V by 3 bases and J by 7 bases, and 16 bases separated the two germline ends. The CDR3 protein is CASSLDPRPGNEQFF. DNA for the CDR3: TGTGCCAGCAGCTTGGACCCCCGGCCCGGGAATGAGCAGTTCTTC.

The chain combines TRBV6-5 with TRBJ1-2, with 7 bases aligning to TRBD1. V trimming: 0 bases; J trimming: 8 bases; junction bases outside the gene matches: 9. Germline CDR1 reads MNHEY; CDR2 reads SVGAGI. The CDR3 has 15 amino acids. The CDR3: CASSYSGTEPRGYTF. CDR3 coding DNA: TGTGCCAGCAGTTACTCCGGGACAGAACCTCGGGGCTACACCTTC.

The chain is built from TRBV5-1 and TRBJ2-2; 13 bases fit TRBD2. The CDR3 covers 15 residues. V lost 6 bases to trimming and J lost 6 bases; unmatched junction nucleotides: 5. Germline V gene lookup returns CDR1 SGHRS and CDR2 YFSETQ. Here the CDR3 DNA reads TGCGCCAGCACCCGGACTAGCGGGAGTCCCGGGGAGCTGTTTTTT. Translated, it gives CASTRTSGSPGELFF.

The chain has TRBV30 and TRBJ2-7; D call uncertain. This CDR3 has 11 amino acids. Trimming removed 3 bases at V and 4 bases at J, with 7 bases between. The germline V gene encodes CDR1 GTSNPN and CDR2 SVGIG (reference sequence). Here the CDR3 reads CAWSQAYEQYF. As DNA, the CDR3 is TGTGCCTGGAGCCAGGCTTACGAGCAGTACTTC.

This clone was detected only a few times. The rearrangement links TRBV30 to TRBJ1-5; a possible D gene is TRBD1 (5 bases). In germline, CDR1 is GTSNPN, CDR2 SVGIG (reference sequence). V gave up 5 bases and J gave up 3 bases, with 11 bases separating them. This CDR3 contains 13 residues. The CDR3 nucleotides are TGTGCCTGGGTAAAGGGACCCAATCAGCCCCAGCATTTT. Encoded protein: CAWVKGPNQPQHF.

The rearrangement uses TRBV2 and TRBJ2-5; perhaps TRBD2 as D (5 bases). The CDR3 loop spans 15 amino acids. The germline gives CDR1 SNHLY, CDR2 FYNNEI. Deletions cut 0 bases from V and 2 bases from J, with 10 bases between. In nucleotides, the CDR3 is TGTGCCAGCAGTGAAGCAGCTTCGGGACAAGAGACCCAGTACTTC. Its protein is CASSEAASGQETQYF.

The chain has TRBV18 and TRBJ1-3; D call uncertain. The CDR3 has 16 amino acids. V was shortened by 6 bases and J by 0 bases, with 15 bases between the two germline ends. Germline V CDR1 and CDR2: KGHSH, LQKENI. The CDR3 loop reads CASSEGRASSGNTIYF. As DNA, the CDR3 is TGTGCCAGCTCCGAAGGGAGGGCCAGCTCTGGAAACACCATATATTTT.

As DNA, the CDR3 is TGTGCCAGCAGTTACTCGGGACCGAGTCCCCCCACCCAGTACTTC. Translation gives CASSYSGPSPPTQYF. V gene TRBV6-5 combines with J gene TRBJ2-5; the D gene could be TRBD1 or TRBD2 (5 bases each). The V gene's germline CDR1 is MNHEY and CDR2 SVGAGI. CDR3 length equals 15 residues. The ends were cut back, 0 bases at V and 8 bases at J, with 16 bases in the middle.

CDR3 residues: CASRDGTSNSPLHF. CDR3 coding DNA: TGTGCCAGCAGGGACGGGACCTCTAATTCACCCCTCCACTTT. V is TRBV6-5 and J is TRBJ1-6; D is possibly TRBD1 (5 bases). This CDR3 has 14 amino acids. The ends were cut back, 6 bases at V and 6 bases at J, with 12 bases in the middle. In germline, CDR1 is MNHEY, CDR2 SVGAGI.

The V gene is TRBV6-1, the J gene TRBJ2-7; D gene unclear. V shed 2 bases and J shed 8 bases, with 4 bases lying between them. Germline CDR1 and CDR2: MNHNS and SASEGT. The CDR3 runs to 10 residues. For the CDR3, the DNA is TGTGCCAGCAGTGAAATTCAGCAGTACTTC. It codes for CASSEIQQYF.

This chain joins TRBV11-3 and TRBJ2-3; 8 positions match TRBD2. CDR3 length: 14 residues. CDR1 and CDR2 (germline): SGHNT, YENEEA. V trimming: 5 bases; J trimming: 3 bases; junction bases outside the gene matches: 4. This CDR3 reads CASSQGLATDTQYF. The CDR3 DNA is TGTGCCAGCAGCCAAGGACTAGCTACAGATACGCAGTATTTT.

The chain recombines TRBV5-1 with TRBJ2-3; 8 nucleotides agree with TRBD1. The CDR3 covers 18 residues. Germline V CDR1 and CDR2: SGHRS, YFSETQ. V gave up 4 bases and J gave up 2 bases; unmatched junction bases: 15. The CDR3 coding sequence is TGCGCCAGCAGCAATCACCCCGTGGGGCAGGGGGCCACAGATACGCAGTATTTT. This codes for CASSNHPVGQGATDTQYF. The full variable domain, completed using reference TRBV5-1 and TRBJ2-3, is KAGVTQTPRYLIKTRGQQVTLSCSPISGHRSVSWYQQTPGQGLQFLFEYFSETQRNKGNFPGRFSGRQFSNSRSEMNVSTLELGDSALYLCASSNHPVGQGATDTQYFGPGTRLTVL.

The chain links TRBV7-9 to TRBJ1-1; D is unresolved. The CDR3 totals 13 residues. V was pared by 2 bases and J by 1 base, with 5 bases between. Germline V CDR1 and CDR2: SEHNR, FQNEAQ (reference sequence). The DNA of the CDR3 is TGTGCCAGCAGCTTAAGCCAGAACACTGAAGCTTTCTTT. This encodes CASSLSQNTEAFF.

The genes are TRBV19 and TRBJ2-1; weak D call: TRBD2 (5 bases). The CDR3 has 14 residues. Trimming left V 3 bases short and J 9 bases short, with 15 bases between. Germline lookup yields CDR1 LNHDA and CDR2 SQIVND (reference sequence). In DNA, the CDR3 is TGTGCCAGTAGTATCGAGACTACCCTCGGTGAGCAGTTCTTC. Amino acids: CASSIETTLGEQFF.

This sequence joins TRBV7-2 and TRBJ2-2; TRBD1 matches 10 bases. Germline CDR1 SGHTA, CDR2 FQGNSA. After removal of 5 bases from V and 5 bases from J, the junction contained 2 bases not matched to a gene. The CDR3 contains 14 residues. CDR3 sequence reads: CASSPGQGTGELFF. CDR3 nucleotides: TGTGCCAGCAGCCCGGGACAGGGGACCGGGGAGCTGTTTTTT.

The chain uses TRBV11-3 and TRBJ2-7; D uncertain. Trimming left V 3 bases short and J 1 base short, with 7 bases between. This CDR3 is 13 amino acids long. Per germline, CDR1 SGHNT and CDR2 YENEEA. The CDR3 loop is CASSFGSSYEQYF. In nucleotides, the CDR3 is TGTGCCAGCAGCTTTGGCAGTTCCTACGAGCAGTACTTC.

The chain employs TRBV25-1 and TRBJ1-6; weak D call: TRBD1 (5 bases). There are 12 residues in the CDR3. Germline values: CDR1 MGHDK, CDR2 SYGVNS. V lost 6 bases, J lost 5 bases, and 5 bases lay in between. Here the CDR3 reads CASRTDNSPLHF. The CDR3 DNA reads as TGTGCCAGCAGGACAGATAATTCACCCCTCCACTTT.

The chain has TRBV5-1 and TRBJ1-1; D is ambiguous. The germline V and J ends were trimmed by 1 base and 2 bases, with 9 bases remaining between them. CDR3 length: 14 amino acids. Germline CDR1 reads SGHRS; CDR2 reads YFSETQ. DNA for the CDR3: TGCGCCAGCAGCTTGTGGGGAAGCAACACTGAAGCTTTCTTT. As protein: CASSLWGSNTEAFF.

The rearrangement uses TRBV13 and TRBJ2-5; no clear D gene. The CDR3 is 11 amino acids. V was trimmed by 7 bases and J by 5 bases, leaving 8 bases between them. Germline V gene sequence: CDR1 PRHDT, CDR2 FYEKMQ (reference sequence). The CDR3 protein is CASKGRETQYF. The DNA for the CDR3 is TGTGCCAGCAAGGGTAGGGAGACCCAGTACTTC.

The rearrangement links TRBV7-8 to TRBJ2-7, with D perhaps matching TRBD1 (6 bases). The germline V gene encodes CDR1 SGHVS and CDR2 FQNEAQ. Trimming took 6 bases from V and 2 from J, leaving 11 bases between them. The CDR3 loop spans 13 amino acids. CDR3: CASRRQATYEQYF. In DNA form, the CDR3 reads TGTGCCAGCAGGCGACAGGCGACCTACGAGCAGTACTTC.

This clone has more than one count but fewer than ten. This rearrangement joins TRBV10-3 to TRBJ2-5; D uncertain. Germline V lookup: CDR1 ENHRY, CDR2 SYGVKD. The CDR3 contains 10 residues. The germline V and J ends were trimmed by 6 bases and 3 bases, with 2 bases remaining between them. CDR3 loop: CAIREETQYF. CDR3 sequence (DNA): TGTGCCATCAGGGAAGAGACCCAGTACTTC.

The chain uses TRBV14 and TRBJ2-4, with D tentatively TRBD1 or TRBD2 (6 bases each). Trimming cost V 1 base and J 0 bases, with 13 bases left between them. CDR1 is SGHDN and CDR2 is FVKESK in the germline V gene. This CDR3 has 17 residues. This CDR3 reads CASSQGGGSLAKNIQYF. CDR3 coding DNA: TGTGCCAGCAGCCAAGGAGGGGGGTCCCTAGCCAAAAACATTCAGTACTTC.

This clone was detected only a few times. The chain carries TRBV15 and TRBJ1-1, with no clear D. Germline-derived CDR1 and CDR2 are LNHNV and YYDKDF (reference sequence). Deletions cut 0 bases from V and 5 bases from J, with 10 bases between. The CDR3 sequence is 14 residues long. The CDR3 DNA reads as TGTGCCACCAGCAGAGAGGGCTTCCAGACTGAAGCTTTCTTT. It specifies CATSREGFQTEAFF.

J is TRBJ1-5 and V is TRBV19, with TRBD1 matching 9 bases. The CDR3 runs to 17 residues. The germline CDR1 and CDR2 sequences are LNHDA and SQIVND (reference sequence). With V trimmed by 3 bases and J by 2 bases, 8 bases remained unmatched. In DNA, the CDR3 is TGTGCCAGTAGTATGGTACAGGGGGCTACCGGCAATCAGCCCCAGCATTTT. It yields the protein CASSMVQGATGNQPQHF.

This rearrangement joins TRBV7-2 to TRBJ2-3; perhaps TRBD2 as D (5 bases). V gave up 1 base and J gave up 0 bases, with 11 bases separating them. Germline loops: CDR1 SGHTA, CDR2 FQGNSA. This CDR3 region has 16 residues. This CDR3 reads CASSLGGPLSTDTQYF. The DNA for the CDR3 is TGTGCCAGCAGCTTAGGCGGGCCCTTAAGCACAGATACGCAGTATTTT.

The CDR3 bases are TGTGCCAGCAGGGAGGGAGGGTTCCAAGAGACCCAGTACTTC. Protein product: CASREGGFQETQYF. The V and J genes are TRBV7-9 and TRBJ2-5; 7 nucleotides match TRBD2. Germline trimming cut 6 bases from V and 1 base from J; bases unmatched to any gene: 5. This CDR3 has 14 residues. CDR1 SEHNR and CDR2 FQNEAQ come from the germline V gene (reference sequence).

V is TRBV7-3 and J is TRBJ2-5; D possibly matches TRBD1 or TRBD2 (5 bases each). The CDR3 consists of 15 residues. Germline-derived CDR1 and CDR2 are SGHTA and FQGTGA. Trimming stripped 6 bases from V and 5 bases from J, with 19 bases between. CDR3 loop: CASSPSGLPQETQYF. DNA for the CDR3: TGTGCCAGCAGTCCATCGGGGCTACCCCAGGAGACCCAGTACTTC.

This clone was observed a single time. The V gene is TRBV10-3, the J gene TRBJ2-7; D is perhaps TRBD1 (7 bases). Germline V gene sequence: CDR1 ENHRY, CDR2 SYGVKD. CDR3 length: 14 amino acids. Trimming pared 6 bases from V and 3 bases from J, leaving 15 bases between. CDR3 in DNA: TGTGCCATCAGCCCAGGGGGGTCAGGCTACGAGCAGTACTTC. Translation: CAISPGGSGYEQYF.

J is TRBJ1-4 and V is TRBV4-1; 9 bases match TRBD1. The CDR3 has 15 residues. Losses at the gene ends were 2 bases for V and 6 bases for J; bases not matched to a gene: 4. From germline, CDR1 is MGHRA and CDR2 YSYEKL. CDR3 loop: CASSQSGTGYEKLFF. For the CDR3, the DNA is TGCGCCAGCAGCCAATCCGGGACAGGGTATGAAAAACTGTTTTTT.

The genes are TRBV6-5 and TRBJ2-3, with D tentatively TRBD1 (5 bases). Germline V lookup: CDR1 MNHEY, CDR2 SVGAGI. This CDR3 is 15 amino acids long. Trimming stripped 6 bases from V and 0 bases from J, with 13 bases between. The CDR3 region is CASRRLDTSTDTQYF. DNA for the CDR3: TGTGCCAGCAGGCGCTTGGACACAAGCACAGATACGCAGTATTTT.

The rearrangement links TRBV5-1 to TRBJ2-5, with 8 nucleotides matching TRBD1. CDR3 length: 15 amino acids. Germline CDR1 reads SGHRS; CDR2 reads YFSETQ. V shed 4 bases and J 1 base; nucleotides not matched to a gene: 6. The CDR3 nucleotides are TGCGCCAGCAGCCCCCAGGGACAGGTCCAAGAGACCCAGTACTTC. Its translation is CASSPQGQVQETQYF.